The T cell receptor beta chain described here comes from a study of blood T cell repertoires in COVID-19. Background on the study: Acute-phase and convalescent COVID-19 samples originated in the United States, Italy and Spain. In each case, the material was cDNA or gDNA derived from T cells, B-cell-depleted T cells, or PBMCs.

In the source study's methods: Amplifying reference gene primers gave estimates of nucleated cell counts. The method was immunoSEQ multiplex PCR; TCRdb's version includes in-frame clones alone and lacks a portion of them. V and J calls plus clone size are reproduced from that table; the DNA served to infer D and trimming. The sample yields approximately 300,000 clones, approximately 90% seen once. The receptor comes from a man aged 40-49 years with acute or convalescent COVID-19. Sequenced input: peripheral blood.

CDR3 DNA sequence: TGTGCCAGTAGCCACCGGGGGCGGGGGGGCCTAAAAAGCGGAGAGCAGTACTTC. It translates to CASSHRGRGGLKSGEQYF. The V call is TRBV19, the J call TRBJ2-7; TRBD2 agrees at 9 bases. V was clipped by 6 bases and J by 7 bases; unmatched bases: 22. CDR1 is LNHDA, CDR2 SQIVND, per germline (reference sequence). CDR3 length: 18 residues.